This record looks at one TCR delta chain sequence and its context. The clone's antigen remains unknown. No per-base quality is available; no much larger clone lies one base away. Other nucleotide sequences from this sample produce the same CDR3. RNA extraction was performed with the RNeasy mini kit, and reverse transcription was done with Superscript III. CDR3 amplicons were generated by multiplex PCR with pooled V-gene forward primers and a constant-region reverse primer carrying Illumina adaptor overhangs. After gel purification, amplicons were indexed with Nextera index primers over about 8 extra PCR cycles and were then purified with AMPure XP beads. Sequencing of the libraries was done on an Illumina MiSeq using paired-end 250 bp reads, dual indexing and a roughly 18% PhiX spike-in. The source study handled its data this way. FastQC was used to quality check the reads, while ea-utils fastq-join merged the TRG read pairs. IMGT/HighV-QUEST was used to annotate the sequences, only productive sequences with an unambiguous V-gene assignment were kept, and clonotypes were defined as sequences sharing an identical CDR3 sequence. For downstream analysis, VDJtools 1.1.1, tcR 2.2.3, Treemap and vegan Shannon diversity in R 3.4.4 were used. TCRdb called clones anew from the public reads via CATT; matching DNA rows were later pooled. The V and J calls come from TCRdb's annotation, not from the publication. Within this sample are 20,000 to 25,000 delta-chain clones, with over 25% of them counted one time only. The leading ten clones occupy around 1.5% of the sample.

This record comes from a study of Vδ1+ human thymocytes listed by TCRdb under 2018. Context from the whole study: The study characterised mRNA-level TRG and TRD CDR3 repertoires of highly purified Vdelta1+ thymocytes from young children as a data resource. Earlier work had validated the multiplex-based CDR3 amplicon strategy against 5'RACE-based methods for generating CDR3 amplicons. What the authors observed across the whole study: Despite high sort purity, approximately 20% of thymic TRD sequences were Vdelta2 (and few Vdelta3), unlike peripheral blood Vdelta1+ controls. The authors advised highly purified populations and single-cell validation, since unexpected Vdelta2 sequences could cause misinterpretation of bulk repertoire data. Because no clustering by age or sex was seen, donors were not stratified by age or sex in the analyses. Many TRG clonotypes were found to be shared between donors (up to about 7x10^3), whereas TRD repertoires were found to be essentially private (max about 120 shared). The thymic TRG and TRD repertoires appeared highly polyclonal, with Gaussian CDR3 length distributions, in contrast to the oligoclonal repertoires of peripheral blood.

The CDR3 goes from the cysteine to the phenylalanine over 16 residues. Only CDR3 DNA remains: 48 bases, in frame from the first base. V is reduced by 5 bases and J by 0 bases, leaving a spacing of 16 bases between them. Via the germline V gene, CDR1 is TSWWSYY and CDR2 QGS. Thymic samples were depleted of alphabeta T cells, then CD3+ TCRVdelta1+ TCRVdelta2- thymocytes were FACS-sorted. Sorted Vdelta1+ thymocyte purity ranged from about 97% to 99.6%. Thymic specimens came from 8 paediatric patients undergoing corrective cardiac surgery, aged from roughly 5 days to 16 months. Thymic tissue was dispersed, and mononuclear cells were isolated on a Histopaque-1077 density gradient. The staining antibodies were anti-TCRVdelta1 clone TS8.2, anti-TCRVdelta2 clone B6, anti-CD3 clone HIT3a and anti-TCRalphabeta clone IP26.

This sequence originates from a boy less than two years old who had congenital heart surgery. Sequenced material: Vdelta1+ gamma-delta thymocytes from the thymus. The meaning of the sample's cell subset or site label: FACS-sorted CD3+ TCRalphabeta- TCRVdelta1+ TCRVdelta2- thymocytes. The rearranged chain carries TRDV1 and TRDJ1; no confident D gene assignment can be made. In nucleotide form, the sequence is TGTGCTCTTGGGAAAAGAGGTAGTGGGTACACCGATAAACTCATCTTT. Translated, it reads CALGKRGSGYTDKLIF.